The rows below give T cell receptor beta chains drawn from one sample of a study of radiation and T cells in renal cell carcinoma. Clones were sequenced by immunoSEQ multiplex PCR, and TCRdb holds only the in-frame ones, with some missing. The sample lists almost 50,000 clones; 80% were seen once. Sequenced material: blood, taken from a patient whose treatment included radiotherapy and nephrectomy. The source is an older woman with renal cell carcinoma. Both conserved end residues are part of each CDR3. A D gene is named only where the DNA matches it firmly. Size is stated for part of the rows, as once, few or many counts, or as a class when the clone is expanded.

clone size	V gene	J gene	D gene	CDR3 DNA	CDR3 protein
-	TRBV5-1	TRBJ1-2	-	TGCGCCAGCAGCCCGCGACTGGGCTATGGCTACACCTTC	CASSPRLGYGYTF
-	TRBV7-9	TRBJ2-3	TRBD2	TGTGCCAGCAGCTTAGTAGCGGGGGGCCGTGGAGATACGCAGTATTTT	CASSLVAGGRGDTQYF
-	TRBV6-5	TRBJ2-2	-	TGTGCCAGCAGTTACTCGGGCCTCACCGGGGAGCTGTTTTTT	CASSYSGLTGELFF
-	TRBV5-1	TRBJ2-7	-	TGCGCCAGCAGCCTTATTCAGAGGACCGACGGGAACGAGCAGTACTTC	CASSLIQRTDGNEQYF
-	TRBV19	TRBJ1-1	TRBD1	TGTGCCAGTAGTACCAACGGACAGGGGCGTACTGAAGCTTTCTTT	CASSTNGQGRTEAFF
few	TRBV20-1	TRBJ2-5	-	TGCAGTCCCTACTCCGGGGAGACCCAGTACTTC	CSPYSGETQYF
-	TRBV2	TRBJ2-2	-	TGTGCCAGCAGTGAAGGGTACTTTCTCACCGGGGAGCTGTTTTTT	CASSEGYFLTGELFF
-	TRBV18	TRBJ2-4	TRBD1	TGTGCCAGCTCGGTGCGGGACAGGGACATTCAGTACTTC	CASSVRDRDIQYF
-	TRBV5-1	TRBJ2-7	-	TGCGCCAGCAGCTTGGGAGGGACGGACCGCCACGAGCAGTACTTC	CASSLGGTDRHEQYF
-	TRBV11-3	TRBJ2-3	-	TGTGCCAGCAGCTTATCGTCCAGCCGCGCGCAGTATTTT	CASSLSSSRAQYF
-	TRBV6-6	TRBJ2-2	-	TGTGCCAGCAGTTACAGGCAGTCCGGCGGGGAGCTGTTTTTT	CASSYRQSGGELFF
-	TRBV2	TRBJ1-5	TRBD1	TGTGCCAGCAGAAAGACAGGGGAGAGCAATCAGCCCCAGCATTTT	CASRKTGESNQPQHF
-	TRBV7-9	TRBJ1-4	-	TGTGCCAGCAGCCGGACTTCCGCGGGGGAAAAACTGTTTTTT	CASSRTSAGEKLFF
-	TRBV7-2	TRBJ2-1	-	TGTGCCAGCAGCTTAGTGCCCCGGAGAGAGCAGTTCTTC	CASSLVPRREQFF
-	TRBV6-1	TRBJ1-2	-	TGTGCCAGCAGTGATGACCAGGGACGGGCTAACTATGGCTACACCTTC	CASSDDQGRANYGYTF
once	TRBV7-2	TRBJ2-3	-	TGTGCCAGCAGCTTTGAGGTTAGCACAGATACGCAGTATTTT	CASSFEVSTDTQYF
-	TRBV5-1	TRBJ2-1	TRBD2	TGCGCCAGCAGCTCGGGAGGCGGGGTGAGTGAGCAGTTCTTC	CASSSGGGVSEQFF
-	TRBV4-1	TRBJ2-4	TRBD1	TGCGCCAGCAGACCCATAACCGGGACAGGGGATGGCATTCAGTACTTC	CASRPITGTGDGIQYF
-	TRBV19	TRBJ2-1	-	TGTGCCAGTAGTACCGAAGGGGGGTCCTACAATGAGCAGTTCTTC	CASSTEGGSYNEQFF
medium-sized	TRBV2	TRBJ1-5	TRBD1	TGTGCCAGCAGTGAAGTAGCGGCAGGGGGTCAGCCCCAGCATTTT	CASSEVAAGGQPQHF
-	TRBV6-1	TRBJ2-3	TRBD1	TGTGCCAGCAGGGAAGGCAGACAGGGAACAGATACGCAGTATTTT	CASREGRQGTDTQYF
-	TRBV5-1	TRBJ2-2	TRBD1	TGCGCCAGCAGCTTAGCCCAGGGGGCGCGCACCGGGGAGCTGTTTTTT	CASSLAQGARTGELFF
-	TRBV18	TRBJ1-4	-	TGTGCCAGCTCACCCCGGACAGACGAAAAACTGTTTTTT	CASSPRTDEKLFF
-	TRBV19	TRBJ1-2	TRBD1	TGTGCCAGTAAAGGGACAGGGGGCGCGTATGGCTACACCTTC	CASKGTGGAYGYTF
few	TRBV7-9	TRBJ2-3	TRBD1	TGTGCCAGCAGTTCACAGGGGATGGTTGCAGATACGCAGTATTTT	CASSSQGMVADTQYF
-	TRBV5-1	TRBJ2-3	-	TGCGCCAGCAGCTTGGCCCCGGGGACACCAGATACGCAGTATTTT	CASSLAPGTPDTQYF
few	TRBV7-2	TRBJ2-7	TRBD1	TGTGCCAGCAGCTTCGGAACAGGGGCAAGCTCCTACGAGCAGTACTTC	CASSFGTGASSYEQYF
-	TRBV6-5	TRBJ1-3	TRBD1	TGTGCCAGCAGTTACTCCGGGACAGTAGGAAACACCATATATTTT	CASSYSGTVGNTIYF
few	TRBV2	TRBJ1-1	-	TGTGCCAGCAGTTACGAAGCCCATCGGACGAACACTGAAGCTTTCTTT	CASSYEAHRTNTEAFF
-	TRBV21-1	TRBJ1-2	-	TGTGCCAGCCGTTTTTATGGCTACACCTTC	CASRFYGYTF
-	TRBV18	TRBJ2-5	-	TGTGCCAGCTCACCACCTATAGAGACCCAGTACTTC	CASSPPIETQYF